This T cell receptor beta chain was obtained from a study of T cells in Graves' hyperthyroidism and ophthalmopathy. Study-wide background: The initial diagnosis was the point when peripheral blood was collected, ahead of any treatment. Study conclusions and caveats: Among clonotypes expanded in thyroid above 0.001, most were also found in blood.

Trimming at V came to 0 bases and at J to 9 bases, leaving 3 bases not matched to a gene. Germline CDR1 and CDR2: SGHTA and FQGTGA. The CDR3 is 15 amino acids. From RNA transcripts, TCR beta CDR3 regions were amplified. A first-round RT-PCR of the TCR CDR3 used the HTBI primer set. In TCRdb, the multiplex PCR reads were re-called with MiXCR into one record per CDR3 protein. The repertoire consists of about 270,000 distinct CDR3 sequences, with around 22% occurring once and the leading ten covering around 65%. Concerning this clonotype itself: Its target is unknown.

Pregnant or lactating patients were excluded, as were those with uncontrolled infection or other autoimmune disease. The chain is built from TRBV7-3 and TRBJ2-1; 12 positions match TRBD2. Sequenced: blood. The receptor was isolated from a young man with Graves' ophthalmopathy. In DNA form, the CDR3 reads TGTGCCAGCAGCTTAACCCTAGCGGGAGGGCGTGAGCAGTTCTTC. Protein product: CASSLTLAGGREQFF.